This T cell receptor (beta chain) was profiled in a study of PD-1 blockade in mismatch repair-deficient tumors (dated by TCRdb to the late 2010s). Regarding the study in general: The trial enrolled more than 85 consecutive patients with about a dozen mismatch repair-deficient cancer types between late 2013 and September 2016, all previously treated and progressing. Deep sequencing of TCR CDR3 regions was used to track tumor-associated T cell clones in peripheral blood of patients responding to PD-1 blockade. The full study reports these points: Tumor-resident clones, often undetectable in blood before treatment, expanded rapidly after pembrolizumab and then contracted, generally before radiologic responses.

Mismatch repair deficiency in every enrolled patient was established by polymerase chain reaction or immunohistochemistry. TCR sequencing was performed for three patients who responded to pembrolizumab therapy. The phase II trial prospectively evaluated PD-1 blockade with pembrolizumab in advanced mismatch repair-deficient cancers, independent of tissue of origin. Peripheral blood T cell samples were serially collected before and at multiple times after PD-1 blockade was started. Blood sampling time points were reported as weeks after the first dose of pembrolizumab. Library creation used the immunoSEQ multiplex PCR assay. The table comes from immuneACCESS by way of TCRdb, which keeps in-frame sequences with V and J called. Part of the clones is missing from these tables; in studies checked, under half for an unresolved V gene and the rest for unknown reasons. For this sample the table gives around 130,000 clones, of which approximately 91% were detected only once. About an eighth of the sample rests with the top ten.

As to this clone: Its antigen is not yet known. The record has no base qualities; no much larger clone is one base away.

This TCR was recovered from an adult with mismatch repair-deficient cancer. The sequences come from peripheral blood, collected approximately 72 weeks after starting pembrolizumab.

The CDR3 loop reads CASSERTTGELFF. The DNA is TGTGCCAGCAGTGAAAGGACCACCGGGGAGCTGTTTTTT. The V gene is TRBV6-4 and the J gene is TRBJ2-2, with no confident D gene call. The CDR3 measures 13 amino acids from cysteine to phenylalanine. The CDR3 DNA has 39 bases and is translated from base 1. V lost 3 bases and J lost 4 bases; the stretch between them is 6 bases long. CDR1 and CDR2, per the germline V gene, are MRHNA and SNTAGT.